Here is one T cell receptor beta chain with its context. This clonotype has just a few counts. The clone's antigen remains unknown. Nothing much larger sits one base from this clone, and base qualities are not available. The treatment or condition label, read with the paper, signifies: live attenuated yellow fever vaccine strain. Two biological replicates of bulk PBMCs were collected at each blood-draw timepoint. A standard Ficoll-Paque protocol was used to isolate PBMCs from peripheral blood. TriZol was used to extract RNA from bulk PBMCs, from CD4 and CD8 fractions, and from dextramer-positive and dextramer-negative fractions. The CDR3 contains 14 residues, cysteine and phenylalanine counted. Only CDR3 DNA remains: 42 bases, in frame from the first base. TCR cDNA was synthesized by 5'RACE template switching, which introduced a universal primer site and unique molecular identifiers. cDNA synthesis was primed from both the TCR alpha and TCR beta constant segments. Libraries were amplified in two PCR steps, with sample barcodes and sequencing adapters added in the second step. Sequencing of libraries was performed on Illumina HiSeq 2500 (2x100 bp) or NovaSeq (2x150 bp). Under the source paper's analysis protocol: Demultiplexing of reads and collapsing into UMI consensus sequences were performed with MIGEC, and V(D)J alignment was carried out with MiXCR. Vaccine-responding clonotypes were identified with edgeR using replicate PBMC samples, with FDR below 0.01 and a log2 fold change above 5 up to day 15 being required. CD4 or CD8 identity was assigned to each bulk clonotype according to whether the clonotype was present at higher abundance in the sequenced CD4 repertoire or the sequenced CD8 repertoire. The public sequencing data were trimmed at Q25 with fastp and processed into clonotypes with MiXCR by TCRdb, which kept only in-frame beta chains. One record per CDR3 amino acid sequence lists the most common genes and DNA. None of the V and J calls come from the authors' own analysis; TCRdb made them. Recorded for this sample are a few hundred thousand distinct CDR3 sequences; about 6.2% of them occurred a single time. 15% of the sample goes to the ten largest clones.

These data originate in a study of T cells after yellow fever vaccination (dated by TCRdb to the late 2010s). Background for the entire study: The SMART-Seq v4 Ultra Low Input RNA kit was used to prepare libraries from fractions with low cell numbers. To follow T-cell clones before and after primary and booster YFV17D yellow fever vaccination, bulk TCR alpha and beta repertoires were sequenced over time. Two healthy male donors, one aged 18 to 30 and one aged 30 to 39 years, were included in the cohort. Blood samples were taken at several timepoints before and after primary and secondary immunization, and bulk PBMC replicates and cell subsets were isolated. The research as a whole found: The secondary T-cell response was weaker than the primary response but faster, peaking on day 5 instead of day 15. FACS-sorted repertoires could contain abundant contaminating clonotypes from the bulk population, so computational filtering was required. Because only two donors were included in the study, the extent to which the findings can be generalized is limited. A small share of clonotypes occurred in both CD4 and CD8 compartments, likely arising from convergent recombination. After the booster, most of the clones that had expanded following primary vaccination were detected again (about 95% of CD4 and more than 85% of CD8), which suggests that memory was broadly maintained.

This receptor was taken from a man aged 30 to 45 who received the YFV17D yellow fever vaccine. The chain was built from TRBV21-1 and TRBJ2-5; the listed D gene, TRBD1, was not tested against the DNA. TRBV21-1 is a pseudogene. This specimen was PBMCs, taken 5 days after the yellow fever booster vaccination. The sequence in DNA is TGTGCCAGCAGCAAAGTATTCCAGGGGGAGACCCAGTACTTC. Its coded protein is CASSKVFQGETQYF.